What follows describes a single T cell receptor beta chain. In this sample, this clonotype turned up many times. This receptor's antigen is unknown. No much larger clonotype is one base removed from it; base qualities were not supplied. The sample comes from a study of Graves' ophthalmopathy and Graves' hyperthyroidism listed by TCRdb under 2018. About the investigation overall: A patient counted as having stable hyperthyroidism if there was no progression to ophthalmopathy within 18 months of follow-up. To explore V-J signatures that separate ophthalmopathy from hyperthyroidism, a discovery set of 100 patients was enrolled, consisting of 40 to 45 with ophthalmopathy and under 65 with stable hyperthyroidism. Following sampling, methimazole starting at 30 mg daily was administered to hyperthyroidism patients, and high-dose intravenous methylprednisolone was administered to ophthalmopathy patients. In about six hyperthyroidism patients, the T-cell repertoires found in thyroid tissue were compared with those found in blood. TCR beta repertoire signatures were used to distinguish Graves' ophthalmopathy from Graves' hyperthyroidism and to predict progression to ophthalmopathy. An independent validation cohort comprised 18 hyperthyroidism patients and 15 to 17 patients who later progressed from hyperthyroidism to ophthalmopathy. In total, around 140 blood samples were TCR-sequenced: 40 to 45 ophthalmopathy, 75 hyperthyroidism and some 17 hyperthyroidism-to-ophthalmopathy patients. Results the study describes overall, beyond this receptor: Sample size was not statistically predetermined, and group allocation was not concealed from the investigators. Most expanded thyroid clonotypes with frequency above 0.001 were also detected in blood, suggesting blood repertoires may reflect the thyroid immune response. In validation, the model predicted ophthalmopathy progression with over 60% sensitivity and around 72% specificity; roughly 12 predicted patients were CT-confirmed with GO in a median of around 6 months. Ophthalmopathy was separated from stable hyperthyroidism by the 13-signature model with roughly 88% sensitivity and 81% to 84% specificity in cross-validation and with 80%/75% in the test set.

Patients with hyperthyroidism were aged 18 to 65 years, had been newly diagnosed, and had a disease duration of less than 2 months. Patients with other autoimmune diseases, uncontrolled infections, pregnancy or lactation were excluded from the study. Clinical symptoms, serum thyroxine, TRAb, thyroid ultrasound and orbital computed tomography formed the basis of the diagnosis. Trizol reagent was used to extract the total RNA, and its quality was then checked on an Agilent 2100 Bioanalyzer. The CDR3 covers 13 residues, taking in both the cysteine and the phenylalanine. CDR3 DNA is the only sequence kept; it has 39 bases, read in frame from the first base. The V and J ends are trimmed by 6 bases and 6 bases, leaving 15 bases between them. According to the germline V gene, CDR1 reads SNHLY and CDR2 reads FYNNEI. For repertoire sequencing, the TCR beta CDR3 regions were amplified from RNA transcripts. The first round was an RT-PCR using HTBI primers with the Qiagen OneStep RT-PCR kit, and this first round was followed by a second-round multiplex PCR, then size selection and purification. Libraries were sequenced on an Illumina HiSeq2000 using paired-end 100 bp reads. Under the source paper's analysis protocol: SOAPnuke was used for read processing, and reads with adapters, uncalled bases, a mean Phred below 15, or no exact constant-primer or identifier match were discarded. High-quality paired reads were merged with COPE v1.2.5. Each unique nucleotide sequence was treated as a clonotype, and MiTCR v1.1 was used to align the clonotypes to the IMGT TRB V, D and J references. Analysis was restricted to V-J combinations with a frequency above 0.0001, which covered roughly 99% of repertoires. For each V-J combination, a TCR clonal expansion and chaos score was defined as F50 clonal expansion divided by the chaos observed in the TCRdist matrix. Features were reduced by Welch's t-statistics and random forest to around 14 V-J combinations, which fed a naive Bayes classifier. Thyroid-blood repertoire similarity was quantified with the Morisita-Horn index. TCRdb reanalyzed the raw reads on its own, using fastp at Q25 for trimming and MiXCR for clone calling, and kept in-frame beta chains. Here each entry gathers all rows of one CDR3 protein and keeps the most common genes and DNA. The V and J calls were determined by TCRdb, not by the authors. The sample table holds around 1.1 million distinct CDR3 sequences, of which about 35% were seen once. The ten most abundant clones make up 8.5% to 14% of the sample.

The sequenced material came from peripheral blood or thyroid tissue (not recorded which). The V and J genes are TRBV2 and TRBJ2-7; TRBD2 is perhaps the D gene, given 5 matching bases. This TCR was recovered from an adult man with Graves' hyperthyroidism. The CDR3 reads CASSIVMGSEQYF. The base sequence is TGTGCCAGCAGCATCGTGATGGGGAGCGAGCAGTACTTC.